Here is one T cell receptor (beta chain) with its context. This sample was included in a study of CD8 T cells in Susac syndrome. Random-hexamer reverse transcription was applied to about 0.45 to 1 ug RNA. TCRdb called the immunoSEQ multiplex PCR reads again in MiXCR, with one record for every CDR3 protein. The repertoire has around 53,000 distinct CDR3 sequences, just under 95% of them found once; the top ten carry 0.75%. V was shortened by 3 bases and J by 0 bases, with 9 bases between the two germline ends. The germline V gene encodes CDR1 GTSNPN and CDR2 SVGIG (reference sequence). The CDR3 sequence is 13 residues long.

Specimen: CD8+ T cells from PBMCs. The sequence was collected from a human donor with Susac syndrome. The chain uses TRBV30 and TRBJ2-7, with D tentatively TRBD2 (5 bases). CDR3 in amino acids: CAWRWAGSYEQYF. CDR3 in DNA: TGTGCCTGGAGGTGGGCGGGCTCCTACGAGCAGTACTTC.